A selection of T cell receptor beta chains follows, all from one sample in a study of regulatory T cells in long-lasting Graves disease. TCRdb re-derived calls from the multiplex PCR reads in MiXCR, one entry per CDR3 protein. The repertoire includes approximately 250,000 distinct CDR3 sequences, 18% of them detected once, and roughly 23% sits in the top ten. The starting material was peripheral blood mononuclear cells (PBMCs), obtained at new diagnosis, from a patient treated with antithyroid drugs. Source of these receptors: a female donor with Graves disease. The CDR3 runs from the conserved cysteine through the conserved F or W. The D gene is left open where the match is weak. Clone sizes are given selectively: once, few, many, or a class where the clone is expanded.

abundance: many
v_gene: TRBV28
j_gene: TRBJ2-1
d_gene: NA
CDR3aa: CASSLGGREQFF
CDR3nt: TGTGCCAGCAGTTTAGGGGGACGTGAGCAGTTCTTC

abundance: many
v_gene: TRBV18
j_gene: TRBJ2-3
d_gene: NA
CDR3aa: CASSPLGQGGTDTQYF
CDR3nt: TGTGCCAGCTCACCACTAGGCCAGGGAGGAACAGATACGCAGTATTTT

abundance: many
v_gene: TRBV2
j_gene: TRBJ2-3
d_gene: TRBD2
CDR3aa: CASSGISWGGRGDTQYF
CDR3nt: TGTGCCAGCAGTGGAATTTCCTGGGGCGGGAGAGGAGATACGCAGTATTTT

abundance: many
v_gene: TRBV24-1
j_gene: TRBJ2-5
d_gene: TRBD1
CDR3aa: CATSTAGQGWETQYF
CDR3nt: TGTGCCACCAGTACTGCGGGACAGGGGTGGGAGACCCAGTACTTC

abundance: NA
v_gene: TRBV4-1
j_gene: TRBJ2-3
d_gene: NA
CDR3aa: CASSQEGPHGATDTQYF
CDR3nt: TGCGCCAGCAGCCAAGAGGGACCCCACGGGGCCACAGATACGCAGTATTTT

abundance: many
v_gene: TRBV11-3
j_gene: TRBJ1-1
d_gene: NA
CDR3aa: CASSQGRGTEAFF
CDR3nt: TGTGCCAGCAGCCAGGGGCGAGGCACTGAAGCTTTCTTT

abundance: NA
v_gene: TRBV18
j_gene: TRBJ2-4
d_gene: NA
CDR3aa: CASSPPMGRAKNIQYF
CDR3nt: TGTGCCAGCTCACCACCGATGGGGCGAGCCAAAAACATTCAGTACTTC

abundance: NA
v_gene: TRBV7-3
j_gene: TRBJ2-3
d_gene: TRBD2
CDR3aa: CASSLGLAGGDTQYF
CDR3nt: TGTGCCAGCAGCTTAGGTTTAGCGGGGGGAGATACGCAGTATTTT

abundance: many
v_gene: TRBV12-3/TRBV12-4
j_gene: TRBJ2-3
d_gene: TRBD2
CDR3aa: CASSWPAGDLDTQYF
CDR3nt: TGTGCCAGCAGTTGGCCAGCGGGAGATTTAGATACGCAGTATTTT

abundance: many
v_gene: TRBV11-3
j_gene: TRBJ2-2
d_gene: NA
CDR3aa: CASTSPVTGELFF
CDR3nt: TGTGCCAGCACTTCCCCGGTTACCGGGGAGCTGTTTTTT

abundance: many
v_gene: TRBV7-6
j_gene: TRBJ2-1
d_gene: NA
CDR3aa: CASSPGGGNEAYNEQFF
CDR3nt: TGTGCCAGCAGCCCAGGAGGCGGGAACGAGGCCTACAATGAGCAGTTCTTC

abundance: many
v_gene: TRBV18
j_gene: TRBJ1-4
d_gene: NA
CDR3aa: CASSPQISRGHTNEKLFF
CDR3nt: TGTGCCAGCTCACCACAAATCTCCCGGGGACATACAAATGAAAAACTGTTTTTT

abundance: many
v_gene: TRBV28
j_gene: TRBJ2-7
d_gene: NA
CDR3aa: CASSPPRGTYEQYF
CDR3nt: TGTGCCAGCAGTCCCCCGAGGGGAACCTACGAGCAGTACTTC

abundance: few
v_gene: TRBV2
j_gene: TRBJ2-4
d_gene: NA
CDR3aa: CASSGTKNIQYF
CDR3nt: TGTGCCAGCAGTGGGACCAAAAACATTCAGTACTTC

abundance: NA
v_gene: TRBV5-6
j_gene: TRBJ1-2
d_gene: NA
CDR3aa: CASSLPGRVYGYTF
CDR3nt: TGTGCCAGCAGCTTGCCGGGCAGGGTCTATGGCTACACCTTC

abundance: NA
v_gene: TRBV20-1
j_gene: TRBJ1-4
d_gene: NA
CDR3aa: CSAPPGRADTNEKLFF
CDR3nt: TGCAGTGCTCCCCCGGGGAGGGCAGACACTAATGAAAAACTGTTTTTT

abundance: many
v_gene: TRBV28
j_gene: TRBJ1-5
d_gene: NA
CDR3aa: CASSSFSQPQHF
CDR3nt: TGTGCCAGCAGCTCCTTTAGTCAGCCCCAGCATTTT

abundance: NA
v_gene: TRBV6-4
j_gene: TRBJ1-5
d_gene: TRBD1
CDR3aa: CASSDPGQRPQPQHF
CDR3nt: TGTGCCAGCAGTGACCCGGGACAGAGGCCTCAGCCCCAGCATTTT

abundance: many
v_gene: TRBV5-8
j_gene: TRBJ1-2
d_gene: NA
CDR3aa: CASVRQAGYGYTF
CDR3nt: TGTGCCAGCGTCCGACAGGCCGGCTATGGCTACACCTTC

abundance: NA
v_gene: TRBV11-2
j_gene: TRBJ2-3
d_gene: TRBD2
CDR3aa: CASSLGGASGSADTQYF
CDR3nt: TGTGCCAGCAGCTTAGGCGGGGCTAGCGGGAGCGCAGATACGCAGTATTTT

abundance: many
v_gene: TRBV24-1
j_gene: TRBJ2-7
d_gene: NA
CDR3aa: CATSDLIGREYF
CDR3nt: TGTGCCACCAGTGATTTGATAGGACGGGAGTACTTC

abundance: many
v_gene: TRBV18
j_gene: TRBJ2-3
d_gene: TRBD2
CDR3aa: CASSRTSIGTDTQYF
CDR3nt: TGTGCCAGCTCACGGACTAGTATAGGCACAGATACGCAGTATTTT

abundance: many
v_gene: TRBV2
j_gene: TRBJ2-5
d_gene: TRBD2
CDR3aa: CASGLGWGQETQYF
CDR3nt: TGTGCCAGCGGACTAGGGTGGGGGCAAGAGACCCAGTACTTC

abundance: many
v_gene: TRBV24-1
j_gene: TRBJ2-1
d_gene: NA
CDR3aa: CATGQHNEQFF
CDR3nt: TGTGCCACCGGACAGCACAATGAGCAGTTCTTC

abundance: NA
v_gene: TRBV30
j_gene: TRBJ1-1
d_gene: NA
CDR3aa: CAWSVDSHTEAFF
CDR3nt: TGTGCCTGGAGCGTAGACAGCCACACTGAAGCTTTCTTT

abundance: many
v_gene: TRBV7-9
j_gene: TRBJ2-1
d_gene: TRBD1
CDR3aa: CASSSTGNNEQFF
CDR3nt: TGTGCCAGCAGCTCGACAGGGAACAATGAGCAGTTCTTC

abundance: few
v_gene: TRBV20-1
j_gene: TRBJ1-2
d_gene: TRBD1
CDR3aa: CSALPTGESGYTF
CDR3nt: TGCAGTGCCCTACCGACAGGGGAGAGTGGCTACACCTTC

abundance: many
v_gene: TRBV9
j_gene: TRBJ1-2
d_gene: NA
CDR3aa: CASSPREGNYGYTF
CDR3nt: TGTGCCAGCAGCCCGCGGGAGGGGAACTATGGCTACACCTTC

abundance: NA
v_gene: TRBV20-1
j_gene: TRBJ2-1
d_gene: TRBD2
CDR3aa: CSAGGDEQFF
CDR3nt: TGCAGTGCCGGGGGGGATGAGCAGTTCTTC

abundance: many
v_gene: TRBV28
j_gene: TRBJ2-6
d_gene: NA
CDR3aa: CASTPDSGANVLTF
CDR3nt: TGTGCCAGCACCCCAGACTCTGGGGCCAACGTCCTGACTTTC

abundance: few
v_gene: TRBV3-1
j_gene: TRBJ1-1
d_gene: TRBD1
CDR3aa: CASSLRTRTGEAFF
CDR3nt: TGTGCCAGCAGCCTTAGAACGAGGACAGGGGAAGCTTTCTTT

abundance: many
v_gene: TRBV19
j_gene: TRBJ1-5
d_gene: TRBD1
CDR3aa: CASRTGEGNQPQHF
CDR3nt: TGTGCCAGTCGTACAGGGGAAGGCAATCAGCCCCAGCATTTT

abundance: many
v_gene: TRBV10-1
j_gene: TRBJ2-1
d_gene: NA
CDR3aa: CASSEGGRTIYNEQFF
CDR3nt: TGCGCCAGCAGTGAGGGTGGACGGACAATCTACAATGAGCAGTTCTTC

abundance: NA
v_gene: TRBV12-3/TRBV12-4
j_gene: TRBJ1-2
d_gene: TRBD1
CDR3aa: CASSSYRGQGSVDYGYTF
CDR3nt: TGTGCCAGCAGTTCATACCGGGGACAGGGCTCCGTAGACTATGGCTACACCTTC

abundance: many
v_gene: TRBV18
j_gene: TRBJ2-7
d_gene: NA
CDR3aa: CASSPVPTTSYEQYF
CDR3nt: TGTGCCAGCTCACCGGTGCCCACCACATCCTACGAGCAGTACTTC